This T cell receptor beta chain was obtained from a study of blood T cell repertoires in COVID-19. Across the study: PBMCs, B-cell-depleted T cells, or T cells were the source of the cDNA or gDNA that made up the material.

Repertoires were generated with immunoSEQ multiplex PCR, while TCRdb's copy carries only in-frame clones and drops some. Of 80,000 to 90,000 clones listed, under 85% are singletons. Trimming cost V 0 bases and J 10 bases; bases outside gene matches: 4. Germline loops: CDR1 SGHAT, CDR2 FQNNGV. This CDR3 contains 14 residues. Sequenced material: peripheral blood. The chain recombines TRBV11-2 with TRBJ2-1; 9 bases map to TRBD2. The TCR sequence derives from a man aged 65 to 85 with acute or convalescent COVID-19. The CDR3 loop is CASSLDPTSGEQFF. For the CDR3, the DNA is TGTGCCAGCAGCTTAGATCCCACTAGCGGGGAGCAGTTCTTC.